Detailed here is one TCR beta chain. What it binds is not known. Ten immunoSEQ deep assay plates were used to sequence unsorted PBMC DNA. The protocol was immunoSEQ multiplex PCR, while the TCRdb copy is restricted to in-frame clones and leaves out a portion. The sample records approximately 510,000 clones, 60% to 85% being singletons. These data come from a study of shared clonotypes between healthy human individuals. As for the study in general: Aged 18 to 49, the donors were a couple of women and a few men. Study-wide points: It was only blood that was sampled, and tissue repertoires likely differ. Clonotype sharing among donors was expected to depend on sequencing depth.

V lost 3 bases, J lost 7 bases, and 3 bases stayed unmatched. This CDR3 is 13 amino acids long. Per the germline V gene, CDR1 is SGHNT and CDR2 is YENEEA. The sample taken for sequencing was PBMCs. The chain links TRBV11-3 to TRBJ2-1; 7 bases map to TRBD2. This sequence was found in a woman in her thirties or forties in good health. Some clones in this sample may be carry-over from other donors' samples. The chain's CDR3 is CASSFRDYNEQFF. CDR3 bases: TGTGCCAGCAGCTTCCGGGACTATAATGAGCAGTTCTTC.